This T cell receptor beta chain was captured in a study of cytomegalovirus exposure and HLA in healthy donors. Overall study context: Among the roughly 400 genotyped donors, approximately 82% were placed in the Caucasian-associated ancestry cluster.

Researchers ran the PCR with 60 Vbeta and 13 Jbeta primers. Clones were read by immunoSEQ multiplex PCR, and TCRdb kept only the in-frame ones, dropping some. The data contain about 89,000 clones, approximately 86% of them singletons. Sequences were obtained from PBMCs. The sequence came from a man aged 25-45 years in good health and CMV-seropositive.

In DNA, the CDR3 is TGTGCCACGGGAGAAACCAACTACTACGAGCAGTACTTC. It encodes CATGETNYYEQYF. This chain links TRBV19 with TRBJ2-7; tentative D call: TRBD2 (6 bases). Germline loops: CDR1 LNHDA, CDR2 SQIVND (reference sequence). The CDR3 sequence is 13 residues long. The V gene lost 10 bases and the J gene lost 3 bases, with 16 bases spanning the gap.